The text below deals with one TCR beta chain. Generated by immunoSEQ multiplex PCR, the TCRdb table keeps only in-frame clones and is missing some. The sample lists approximately 82,000 clones; about 92% were seen once. These data are taken from a study of blood T cell repertoires in COVID-19. The CDR3 consists of 15 residues. The V end lost 7 bases, the J end lost 5 bases, and 20 bases lay between the germline ends. CDR1 is MNHEY, CDR2 SMNVEV, per germline (reference sequence). The chain has TRBV27 and TRBJ1-2, with D perhaps matching TRBD1 (6 bases). The sequencing input was peripheral blood. The receptor was derived from a woman in her sixties with active COVID-19. The CDR3 DNA follows: TGTGCCAGCAAGACACTATTAGGGGGGGCGTATGGCTACACCTTC. Encoded protein: CASKTLLGGAYGYTF.